These 13 T cell receptor beta chains were all obtained from the same sample, sequenced in a study of cytomegalovirus exposure and HLA in healthy donors. Assay: immunoSEQ multiplex PCR; the TCRdb copy retains only in-frame clones and omits some. The sample holds 100,000 to 150,000 clones, roughly 93% seen once. The specimen was PBMCs. These receptors originate from a woman between 18 and 30 years old in good health and CMV-seronegative.

The J gene is TRBJ1-1, the V gene TRBV20-1; D is uncertain. Trimming cost V 6 bases and J 8 bases, with 13 bases left between them. CDR3 length: 11 residues. CDR1 and CDR2 (germline): DFQATT, SNEGSKA (reference sequence). Here the CDR3 reads CSASTWPEAFF. In DNA, the CDR3 is TGCAGTGCCTCAACCTGGCCAGAAGCTTTCTTT.

The chain recombines TRBV29-1 with TRBJ2-5, with 9 bases lining up with TRBD2. The germline V gene has CDR1 SQVTM and CDR2 ANQGSEA. With 4 bases clipped from V and 4 bases from J, the junction kept 13 bases outside the gene matches. The CDR3 runs 16 residues. CDR3 protein: CSVALGQRGARETQYF. In DNA, the CDR3 is TGCAGCGTTGCCTTGGGCCAGCGGGGGGCCCGAGAGACCCAGTACTTC.

J is TRBJ2-7 and V is TRBV28, with TRBD1 as a possible D gene (6 bases). The V gene's germline CDR1 is MDHEN and CDR2 SYDVKM. With 5 bases removed from V and 4 bases from J, the gap between germline ends came to 27 bases. The CDR3 covers 18 residues. The CDR3 region has the DNA TGTGCCAGCAGTCCTATTCACCCGGGACAAAAGCCTAGATACGAGCAGTACTTC. Its protein product is CASSPIHPGQKPRYEQYF.

This clone has only a few counts. This chain links TRBV2 with TRBJ1-6; D is undetermined. Trimming took off 7 bases at V and 8 bases at J, with 15 bases between the two ends. Looked up from germline, CDR1 is SNHLY and CDR2 is FYNNEI. The CDR3 covers 14 residues. CDR3 residues: CASTVRLSDSPLHF. The CDR3 nucleotides are TGTGCCAGCACGGTCAGGCTCTCGGATTCACCCCTCCACTTT.

The chain carries TRBV4-1 and TRBJ2-3; TRBD2 is a possible D gene (5 bases). Germline CDR1 reads MGHRA; CDR2 reads YSYEKL. The CDR3 spans 16 residues. V lost 4 bases, J lost 4 bases, and 18 bases lay in between. The CDR3 loop is CASSLSGRAQADTQYF. The DNA of the CDR3 is TGCGCCAGCAGCCTCTCTGGGCGGGCCCAGGCAGATACGCAGTATTTT.

This clone was observed a single time. The chain employs TRBV7-9 and TRBJ2-2, with TRBD2 matching 7 bases. The CDR3 is 16 amino acids. The trim removed 5 bases at V and 5 bases at J, leaving 11 bases unmatched. Looked up from germline, CDR1 is SEHNR and CDR2 is FQNEAQ (reference sequence). The CDR3, as DNA: TGTGCCAGCAGCCCACGAGGGAGGGAAGGGACCGGGGAGCTGTTTTTT. It yields the protein CASSPRGREGTGELFF.

The chain employs TRBV29-1 and TRBJ2-5, with TRBD2 as a possible D gene (6 bases). The germline gives CDR1 SQVTM, CDR2 ANQGSEA. Trimming removed 3 bases at V and 2 bases at J, with 16 bases between. This CDR3 contains 15 residues. The chain's CDR3 is CSVDFPLGGQETQYF. The CDR3 coding sequence is TGCAGCGTTGATTTCCCCCTGGGGGGACAAGAGACCCAGTACTTC.

V usage is TRBV28 and J usage is TRBJ1-5; D is unclear. The V and J ends lost 9 bases and 3 bases respectively, with 6 bases between them. Germline CDR1 MDHEN, CDR2 SYDVKM. This CDR3 spans 11 amino acids. The CDR3 DNA sequence: TGTGCCAGTTCCTTCAATCAGCCCCAGCATTTT. The encoded protein is CASSFNQPQHF.

V gene TRBV5-6 combines with J gene TRBJ2-2; no clear D. The V and J ends lost 0 bases and 6 bases respectively, with 3 bases between them. The CDR3 length is 12 residues. Germline CDR1 SGHDT, CDR2 YYEEEE. The CDR3 DNA sequence: TGTGCCAGCAGCTTGGCGGCCGGGGAGCTGTTTTTT. Translation: CASSLAAGELFF.

The chain carries TRBV28 and TRBJ1-2; 9 bases align to TRBD1. Per germline, CDR1 MDHEN and CDR2 SYDVKM. V dropped 4 bases and J dropped 5; count of bases not matched to a gene: 14. The length of the CDR3 is 17 residues. The CDR3 coding sequence is TGTGCCAGCAGTTACCCCCTACCCAGACAGGGGGTTTATGGCTACACCTTC. This translates into CASSYPLPRQGVYGYTF.

This sequence joins TRBV19 and TRBJ1-2, with 7 bases that match TRBD1. The CDR3 consists of 14 residues. From germline, CDR1 is LNHDA and CDR2 SQIVND (reference sequence). J lost 2 bases, V lost 6 bases, and 6 bases had no gene match. The CDR3 sequence is CASSLQGQNYGYTF. The CDR3, as DNA: TGTGCCAGTAGCCTCCAGGGACAGAACTATGGCTACACCTTC. The full variable domain, with the rest looked up from reference TRBV19 and TRBJ1-2, is DGGITQSPKYLFRKEGQNVTLSCEQNLNHDAMYWYRQDPGQGLRLIYYSQIVNDFQKGDIAEGYSVSREKKESFPLTVTSAQKNPTAFYLCASSLQGQNYGYTFGSGTRLTVV.

This sequence joins TRBV13 and TRBJ2-7, with D possibly being TRBD2 (6 bases). The germline V gene encodes CDR1 PRHDT and CDR2 FYEKMQ (reference sequence). V was trimmed by 8 bases and J by 6 bases, leaving 20 bases between them. The CDR3 is 14 amino acids. The CDR3: CASGAQAGGTEQYF. CDR3 DNA: TGTGCCAGCGGAGCTCAAGCTGGGGGGACCGAGCAGTACTTC. The whole variable domain, remainder taken from reference TRBV13 and TRBJ2-7, is AAGVIQSPRHLIKEKRETATLKCYPIPRHDTVYWYQQGPGQDPQFLISFYEKMQSDKGSIPDRFSAQQFSDYHSELNMSSLELGDSALYFCASGAQAGGTEQYFGPGTRLTVT.

The chain combines TRBV6-1 with TRBJ2-7; TRBD2 agrees at 15 bases. CDR3 size: 17 residues. Germline values: CDR1 MNHNS, CDR2 SASEGT. J was trimmed by 6 bases and V by 2 bases; bases with no gene match: 8. The CDR3 loop reads CASSEMGLAGGHSEQYF. CDR3 DNA sequence: TGTGCCAGCAGTGAAATGGGACTAGCGGGAGGTCATAGCGAGCAGTACTTC.